The T cell receptor beta chain described here comes from a study of T-cell memory formation after mild COVID-19. Trimming took off 2 bases at V and 2 bases at J, with 15 bases between the two ends. Germline CDR1 is SGHTA and CDR2 is FQGNSA. CDR3 length equals 16 residues. General observations from the study: Clones that contracted clustered mainly in CM and EM if CD4+ and in EMRA if CD8+. Cross-reactive memory seemingly joined, as some responding clones were found in pre-infection memory.

Constant-segment primers were used for 5'RACE, and the resulting TCR alpha and TCR beta cDNA libraries carried sample barcodes and UMIs. TCRdb redid the calling of the 5' RACE reads with MiXCR, one entry per CDR3 protein. Of 100,000 to 150,000 distinct CDR3 sequences listed, 17% were seen once; the top ten hold roughly 5.3%. In its sample, this clonotype was seen a few times. No antigen is known for it. V is TRBV7-2 and J is TRBJ2-5; weak D call: TRBD2 (5 bases). The sequencing sample was made of PBMCs or a T cell subset sorted from them (not recorded which). The origin of this receptor is a man younger than 35 who had mild COVID-19 (a few samples of this study predate the infection). Cell type and time point are not known. CDR3 in amino acids: CASSLLLAVTQETQYF. CDR3 nucleotides: TGTGCCAGCAGCTTATTGCTAGCTGTAACACAAGAGACCCAGTACTTC.